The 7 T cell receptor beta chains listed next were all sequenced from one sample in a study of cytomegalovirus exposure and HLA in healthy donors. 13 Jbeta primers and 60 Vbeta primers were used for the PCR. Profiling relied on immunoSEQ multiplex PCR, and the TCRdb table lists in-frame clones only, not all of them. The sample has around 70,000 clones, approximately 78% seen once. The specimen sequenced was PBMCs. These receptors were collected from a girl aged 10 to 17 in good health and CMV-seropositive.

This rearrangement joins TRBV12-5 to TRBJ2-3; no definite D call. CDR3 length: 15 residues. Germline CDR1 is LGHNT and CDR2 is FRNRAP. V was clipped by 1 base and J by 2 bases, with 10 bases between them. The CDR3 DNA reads TGTGCTAGTGGTTTGGGCGGCGGAGTCACAGATACGCAGTATTTT. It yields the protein CASGLGGGVTDTQYF.

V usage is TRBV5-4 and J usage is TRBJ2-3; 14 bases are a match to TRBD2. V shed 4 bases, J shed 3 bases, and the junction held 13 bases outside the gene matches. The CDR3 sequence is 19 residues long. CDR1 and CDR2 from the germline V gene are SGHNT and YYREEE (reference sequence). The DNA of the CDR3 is TGTGCCAGCAGCGGCCAAACCCCCGGGACTAGCGGGAGTACAGATACGCAGTATTTT. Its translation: CASSGQTPGTSGSTDTQYF.

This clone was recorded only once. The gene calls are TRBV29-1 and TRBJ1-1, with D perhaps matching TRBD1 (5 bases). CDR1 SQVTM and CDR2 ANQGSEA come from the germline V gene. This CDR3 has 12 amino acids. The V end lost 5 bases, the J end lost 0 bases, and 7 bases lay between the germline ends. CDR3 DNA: TGCAGCGTTCGGGGGATGAACACTGAAGCTTTCTTT. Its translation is CSVRGMNTEAFF. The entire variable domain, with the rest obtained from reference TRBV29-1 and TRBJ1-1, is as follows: SAVISQKPSRDICQRGTSLTIQCQVDSQVTMMFWYRQQPGQSLTLIATANQGSEATYESGFVIDKFPISRPNLTFSTLTVSNMSPEDSSIYLCSVRGMNTEAFFGQGTRLTVV.

The CDR3 spells CASSFAGDGDTQYF. The CDR3 coding sequence is TGTGCCAGCAGCTTCGCAGGGGATGGAGATACGCAGTATTTT. V is TRBV7-8 and J is TRBJ2-3; weak D call: TRBD1 (6 bases). Germline CDR1 reads SGHVS; CDR2 reads FQNEAQ. The CDR3 is 14 amino acids. The V end lost 3 bases, the J end lost 5 bases, and 12 bases lay between the germline ends.

The CDR3 DNA follows: TGCGCCAGCAGCCAAAGGTGGGGCTCCCCCGCCCTGTGGCCCCAGCATTTT. The encoded protein is CASSQRWGSPALWPQHF. V is TRBV4-3 and J is TRBJ1-5, with D possibly TRBD1 on 5 matching bases. Trimming took 2 bases from V and 9 from J, leaving 23 bases between them. The CDR3 sequence is 17 residues long. Germline CDR1 reads LGHNA; CDR2 reads YSLEER.

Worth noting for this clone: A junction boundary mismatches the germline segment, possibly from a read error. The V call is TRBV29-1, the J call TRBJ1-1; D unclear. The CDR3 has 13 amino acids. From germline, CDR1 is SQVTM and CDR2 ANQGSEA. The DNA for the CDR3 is TGCAGCGTTGAAGAAGAGGAGCTCGCGGGTTACGACTTT. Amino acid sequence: CSVEEEELAGYDF.

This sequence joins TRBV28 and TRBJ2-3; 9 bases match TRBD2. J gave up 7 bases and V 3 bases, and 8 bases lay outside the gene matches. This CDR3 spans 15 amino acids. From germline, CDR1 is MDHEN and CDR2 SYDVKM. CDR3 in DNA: TGTGCCAGCAGTTTTGGCCGGCTAGCGGGAAATACGCAGTATTTT. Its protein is CASSFGRLAGNTQYF.